Shown below are 4 T cell receptor beta chains from a single sample sequenced in a study of shared clonotypes between healthy human individuals. TCRdb's table, derived via immunoSEQ multiplex PCR, lists solely in-frame clones and lacks some. The sample lists about 490,000 clones; 75% to 85% were seen once. Sequencing was performed on PBMCs. All receptors derive from a woman between 35 and 50 years old in good health. Some clones in this sample may be carry-over from other donors' samples.

The chain employs TRBV18 and TRBJ2-7, with a tentative D call TRBD1 (6 bases). In germline, CDR1 is KGHSH, CDR2 LQKENI. The CDR3 is made up of 15 amino acids. The germline V and J ends were trimmed by 2 bases and 2 bases, with 13 bases remaining between them. The CDR3 region is CASSPRGSQAYEQYF. CDR3 in DNA: TGTGCCAGCTCACCAAGGGGGAGCCAAGCCTACGAGCAGTACTTC.

This clone was picked up a small number of times. The chain uses TRBV7-6 and TRBJ2-7, with TRBD2 identical over 8 bases. J was trimmed by 2 bases and V by 1 base; bases with no gene match: 1. The CDR3 sequence is 14 residues long. In germline, CDR1 is SGHVS, CDR2 FNYEAQ. The CDR3 loop is CASSLGGLAYEQYF. The CDR3 DNA reads as TGTGCCAGCAGCTTAGGGGGACTAGCCTACGAGCAGTACTTC.

With regard to this clone: The sample has other DNA sequences that encode this CDR3 too. The V gene is TRBV2, the J gene TRBJ2-7; maybe TRBD1 (5 bases). Germline lookup yields CDR1 SNHLY and CDR2 FYNNEI. The CDR3 covers 12 residues. V dropped 4 bases and J dropped 2 bases, with 6 bases sitting between them. CDR3 nucleotide sequence: TGTGCCAGCAGTGCGACAGCCTACGAGCAGTACTTC. It is translated as CASSATAYEQYF.

CDR3 protein: CASSKTSRSRFSYEQYF. In DNA, the CDR3 is TGTGCCAGCAGCAAGACTAGCCGGAGTCGATTCTCCTACGAGCAGTACTTC. The rearrangement joins TRBV28 to TRBJ2-7, with 7 bases aligning to TRBD2. The V gene's germline CDR1 is MDHEN and CDR2 SYDVKM. V gave up 6 bases and J gave up 0 bases; unmatched junction bases: 14. The CDR3 extends over 17 amino acids.